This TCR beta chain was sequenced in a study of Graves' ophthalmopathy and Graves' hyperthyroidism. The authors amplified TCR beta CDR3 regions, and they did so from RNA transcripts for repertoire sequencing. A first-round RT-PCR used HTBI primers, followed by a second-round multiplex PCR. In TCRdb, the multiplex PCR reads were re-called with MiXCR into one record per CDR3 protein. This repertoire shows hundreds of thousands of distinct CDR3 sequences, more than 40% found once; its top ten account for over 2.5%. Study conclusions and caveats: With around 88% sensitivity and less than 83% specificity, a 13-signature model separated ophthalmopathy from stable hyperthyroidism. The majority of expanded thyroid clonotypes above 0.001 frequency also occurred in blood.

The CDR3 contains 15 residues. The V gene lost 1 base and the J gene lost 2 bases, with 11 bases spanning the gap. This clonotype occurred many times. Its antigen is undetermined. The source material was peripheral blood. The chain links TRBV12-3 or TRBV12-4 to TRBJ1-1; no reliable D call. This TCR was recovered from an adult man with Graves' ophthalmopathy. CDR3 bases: TGTGCCAGCAGTTTAGACCGTCTCGGCAACACTGAAGCTTTCTTT. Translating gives CASSLDRLGNTEAFF.